Presented here are 26 T cell receptor beta chains from one specimen sequenced in a study of monozygotic twins with inflammatory bowel disease. For each CDR3 protein, TCRdb gives one entry from its re-call of the 5' RACE reads, without DNA. The clone table shows 95,000 to 110,000 distinct CDR3 sequences, with the ten largest holding 1.9%. The specimen was blood. These receptors all come from a human donor with ulcerative colitis or Crohn's disease, or a healthy co-twin of an affected twin (not recorded which).

V and J are TRBV12-3 or TRBV12-4 and TRBJ2-5; TCRdb's D gene call, TRBD1, goes unchecked for lack of DNA. The CDR3 contains 14 residues. The chain's CDR3 is CASRYRAWGETQYF.

CDR3: CAISEDRGLSGANVLTF. J is TRBJ2-6 and V is TRBV10-3; the D gene TCRdb calls, TRBD1, cannot be checked with no DNA. The germline gives CDR1 ENHRY, CDR2 SYGVKD. This CDR3 has 17 residues.

CDR3 amino acids: CASRQSGTPPEQWYF. The genes are TRBV27 and TRBJ2-7; with no DNA, the TCRdb D assignment of TRBD2 cannot be verified. This CDR3 is 15 amino acids long. Germline CDR1 reads MNHEY; CDR2 reads SMNVEV (reference sequence).

The chain carries TRBV7-2 and TRBJ2-1; lacking DNA, the TRBD2 call made by TCRdb goes unchecked. The CDR3 consists of 14 residues. From germline, CDR1 is SGHTA and CDR2 FQGNSA. The CDR3 protein is CASSVGRGRGEQFF.

J is TRBJ2-3 and V is TRBV27; TCRdb outputs TRBD2, but without DNA this stays unchecked. The CDR3 contains 14 residues. The germline V gene encodes CDR1 MNHEY and CDR2 SMNVEV (reference sequence). This CDR3 reads CASRPSRGGDTQYF.

This chain links TRBV14 with TRBJ2-3. The germline V gene has CDR1 SGHDN and CDR2 FVKESK. The CDR3 runs 13 residues. CDR3 loop: CASSQVGTDTQYF.

This chain uses TRBV29-1 with TRBJ1-4. The CDR3 contains 12 residues. Germline CDR1 SQVTM, CDR2 ANQGSEA. The CDR3 spells CSASTVNEKLFF.

This chain links TRBV10-1 with TRBJ2-3; the TCRdb D gene call, TRBD1, has no DNA to confirm it. The germline V gene encodes CDR1 WNHNN and CDR2 SYGVQD (reference sequence). CDR3 length: 15 amino acids. CDR3 protein: CASSDTQGFADTQYF.

This chain uses TRBV12-3 or TRBV12-4 with TRBJ2-1; the D call of TRBD2 rests on TCRdb alone, since no DNA is present to check it. The length of the CDR3 is 19 residues. Here the CDR3 reads CASNVGHRPSGASYNEQFF.

This chain connects TRBV10-2 to TRBJ2-7; without DNA, the TCRdb call of TRBD1 cannot be checked. The CDR3 is made up of 16 amino acids. The germline CDR1 and CDR2 sequences are WSHSY and SAAADI. CDR3 residues: CASSVRGTGGLNEQYF.

The chain is built from TRBV20-1 and TRBJ2-5; lacking DNA, the TRBD2 call made by TCRdb goes unchecked. There are 12 residues in the CDR3. In germline, CDR1 is DFQATT, CDR2 SNEGSKA (reference sequence). This chain's CDR3 is CSARGSGETQYF.

The rearrangement uses TRBV24-1 and TRBJ1-4; TCRdb outputs TRBD1, but without DNA this stays unchecked. The germline gives CDR1 KGHDR, CDR2 SFDVKD. The CDR3 has 13 residues. This chain's CDR3 is CATSDPRDEKLFF.

The chain recombines TRBV29-1 with TRBJ1-2; as DNA is missing, the TRBD1 call by TCRdb cannot be tested. The germline gives CDR1 SQVTM, CDR2 ANQGSEA. The CDR3 has 14 residues. The CDR3 spells CSVLGGGENYGYTF.

The genes are TRBV28 and TRBJ2-2; TCRdb picks TRBD1, but there is no DNA to check that call. The CDR3 runs to 17 residues. Germline CDR1 MDHEN, CDR2 SYDVKM. This chain's CDR3 is CASSSAPGQGNTGELFF.

This sequence joins TRBV19 and TRBJ2-2; TCRdb picks TRBD1, but there is no DNA to check that call. From germline, CDR1 is LNHDA and CDR2 SQIVND (reference sequence). This CDR3 spans 15 amino acids. The chain's CDR3 is CASSGGTGYPGELFF.

This sequence joins TRBV30 and TRBJ1-5. The CDR3 consists of 13 residues. Germline CDR1 GTSNPN, CDR2 SVGIG (reference sequence). The CDR3 loop is CAWRRNSNQPQHF.

The chain recombines TRBV19 with TRBJ2-3. The V gene's germline CDR1 is LNHDA and CDR2 SQIVND (reference sequence). The CDR3 totals 14 residues. The CDR3 here is CASSIDSFTDTQYF.

The J gene is TRBJ2-1, the V gene TRBV7-2; TCRdb's assignment of TRBD2 cannot be checked, as there is no DNA. The CDR3 extends over 15 amino acids. Per the germline V gene, CDR1 is SGHTA and CDR2 is FQGNSA. The CDR3 is CASSWTSVVGNEQFF.

The chain employs TRBV7-2 and TRBJ1-2; lacking DNA, the TRBD1 call made by TCRdb goes unchecked. Germline CDR1 reads SGHTA; CDR2 reads FQGNSA. This CDR3 contains 16 residues. This chain's CDR3 is CASNSVAGTANYGYTF.

V is TRBV20-1 and J is TRBJ2-3. Germline assignment: CDR1 DFQATT and CDR2 SNEGSKA (reference sequence). The CDR3 loop spans 15 amino acids. This CDR3 reads CSARDLRGTGDTQYF.

The chain carries TRBV29-1 and TRBJ2-7; TCRdb proposes TRBD2, but this gene call is untestable without DNA. Germline lookup yields CDR1 SQVTM and CDR2 ANQGSEA. This CDR3 spans 14 amino acids. The CDR3 protein is CSVEDRSPAGEQYF.

The chain is built from TRBV11-2 and TRBJ2-1; absent DNA, TCRdb's TRBD2 call cannot be checked. Germline V gene lookup returns CDR1 SGHAT and CDR2 FQNNGV. CDR3 length: 19 amino acids. The CDR3 sequence is CASSTYIRRVAGDYNEQFF.

The V and J genes are TRBV13 and TRBJ2-3. CDR3 length equals 14 residues. The germline gives CDR1 PRHDT, CDR2 FYEKMQ (reference sequence). The CDR3 here is CASGAETSTDTQYF.

The rearrangement joins TRBV28 to TRBJ2-7; the D call of TRBD1 rests on TCRdb alone, since no DNA is present to check it. CDR3 length equals 13 residues. Per the germline V gene, CDR1 is MDHEN and CDR2 is SYDVKM. The CDR3: CASSFGGRNEQYF.

This chain uses TRBV5-6 with TRBJ2-1; TCRdb outputs TRBD2, but without DNA this stays unchecked. The CDR3 length is 16 residues. Germline lookup yields CDR1 SGHDT and CDR2 YYEEEE. CDR3 in amino acids: CASSSRLAGRVGEQFF.

The V call is TRBV28, the J call TRBJ2-5; as DNA is missing, the TRBD1 call by TCRdb cannot be tested. Germline V gene sequence: CDR1 MDHEN, CDR2 SYDVKM. This CDR3 comprises 13 residues. The CDR3: CASSSGERETQYF.